This T cell receptor beta chain was obtained from a study of T-cell reconstitution after alpha-beta-depleted transplantation in children. Overall study findings and caveats: Several hundred expanded graft clones reportedly gave rise to the alpha-beta T cells present about two months after transplant. It was newly produced T cells that mostly accounted for T-cell counts and diversity one year after transplant. Some patients' high day-60 TCRbeta diversity was attributed to recipient cells surviving conditioning.

Trimming cost V 4 bases and J 6 bases, with 9 bases left between them. CDR1 SGHRS and CDR2 YFSETQ come from the germline V gene. This CDR3 is 12 amino acids long. Comment on this clonotype: Its antigen is currently unknown.

A TCRbeta library incorporating unique molecular identifiers was prepared. TCRdb ran MiXCR on the PCR reads and lists one entry per CDR3 protein. The repertoire holds around 700,000 distinct CDR3 sequences, with under 15% as singletons. V usage is TRBV5-1 and J usage is TRBJ2-3; no clear D. This TCR came from a girl between 2 and 10 years old with congenital amegakaryocytic thrombocytopenia, due to receive a stem cell transplant. The specimen was PBMCs, collected before TCRalphabeta/CD19-depleted stem cell transplant. Here the CDR3 DNA reads TGCGCCAGCAGCCGGGCACGGGATACGCAGTATTTT. Amino acid sequence: CASSRARDTQYF.